This TCR beta chain is from a study of T cell responses to AZD1222 COVID-19 vaccine. Data came from immunoSEQ multiplex PCR; TCRdb stores just in-frame clones and leaves some out. The sample contains about 84,000 clones, 80% to 90% of which appear only once. The CDR3 totals 14 residues. Trimming cost V 6 bases and J 6 bases, with 14 bases left between them. Germline assignment: CDR1 MNHEY and CDR2 SVGEGT. The genes are TRBV6-2 or TRBV6-3 and TRBJ1-4; a possible D gene is TRBD1 (5 bases). The sequences come from peripheral blood, collected 28 days after the second AZD1222 dose. The sequence was collected from an adult who received the AZD1222 COVID-19 vaccine. The CDR3 sequence is CASSAGTDYEKLFF. In nucleotides, the CDR3 is TGTGCCAGCAGCGCCGGGACGGACTATGAAAAACTGTTTTTT.